The rows below give T cell receptor beta chains drawn from one sample of a study of cytomegalovirus exposure and HLA in healthy donors. Measured with immunoSEQ multiplex PCR; TCRdb has only the in-frame clones, and not every one. The sample shows fewer than 200,000 clones, 65% to 85% of them seen only once. Sequenced sample: PBMCs. All receptors come from a female donor in good health and CMV-seronegative. Each CDR3 is given with its conserved first and last residue. D genes are given only for firm matches. Not all rows give a size; the values are once, few, many and, for expanded clones, a class.

V gene	clone size	J gene	D gene	CDR3 length	CDR3 DNA	CDR3 protein
TRBV7-2	-	TRBJ2-5	TRBD1	17	TGTGCCAGCAGCACCACACAGGGGGCCCTCGGTAGAGAGACCCAGTACTTC	CASSTTQGALGRETQYF
TRBV2	-	TRBJ2-3	-	14	TGTGCCAGCAGTGAAAGACAGGTTGTAGATACGCAGTATTTT	CASSERQVVDTQYF
TRBV5-5	once	TRBJ2-1	-	12	TGTGCCAGCAGCCGCAGGGGGGTGGTGCAGTTCTTC	CASSRRGVVQFF
TRBV15	few	TRBJ2-5	TRBD1	16	TGTGCCACCCGGGACAGTCTTTTCGGGTCCCAAGAGACCCAGTACTTC	CATRDSLFGSQETQYF
TRBV7-8	-	TRBJ2-7	-	12	TGTGCCAGCAGCGGCACCAACTACGAGCAGTACTTC	CASSGTNYEQYF
TRBV27	few	TRBJ2-1	TRBD2	16	TGTGCCAGCAGTCCGCTAGCGGGAGGTATGTACAATGAGCAGTTCTTC	CASSPLAGGMYNEQFF
TRBV7-9	once	TRBJ1-2	-	12	TGTTCCAGCAGCTTACTCGCGCGCGGCTACACCTTC	CSSSLLARGYTF
TRBV28	few	TRBJ2-3	TRBD2	14	TGTGCCAGCAGTTTCCTAGCGGGAACAGATACGCAGTATTTT	CASSFLAGTDTQYF
TRBV9	-	TRBJ2-2	TRBD2	18	TGTGCCAGCAGCGATGGACTAGCGGGAGTCCACGGCACCGGGGAGCTGTTTTTT	CASSDGLAGVHGTGELFF
TRBV7-2	-	TRBJ1-5	TRBD1	16	TGTGCCAGCAGCCTAGTCGGGACAGGGGGGAACCAGCCCCAGCATTTT	CASSLVGTGGNQPQHF
TRBV2	-	TRBJ1-4	TRBD1	14	TGTGCCAGCAGCTCCGGGACAGCGAATGAAAAACTGTTTTTT	CASSSGTANEKLFF
TRBV6-1	-	TRBJ2-7	TRBD1	14	TGTGCCAGCAGACCCCTCGGACAGGGGGCCGAGCAGTACTTC	CASRPLGQGAEQYF
TRBV14	-	TRBJ1-5	TRBD1	20	TGTGCCAGCAGCCAAGATTCCAGGGGGCGAGTCCGCAATAGCAATCAGCCCCAGCATTTT	CASSQDSRGRVRNSNQPQHF
TRBV19	-	TRBJ2-3	-	16	TGTGCCAGTAGCCCGACCCCGCGGCGGAGAAGAGATACGCAGTATTTT	CASSPTPRRRRDTQYF
TRBV14	-	TRBJ2-2	TRBD1	15	TGTGCCAGCAGGAGGGACAGCCAAGACACCGGGGAGCTGTTTTTT	CASRRDSQDTGELFF
TRBV4-1	-	TRBJ2-1	TRBD1	14	TGCGCCAGCTCTACGGGACAGGGCTACAATGAGCAGTTCTTC	CASSTGQGYNEQFF
TRBV7-6	-	TRBJ1-5	TRBD1	15	TGTGCCAGCAGCTCGGGACAGGGGTTTTCTCAGCCCCAGCATTTT	CASSSGQGFSQPQHF
TRBV7-8	-	TRBJ2-2	TRBD1	15	TGTGCCAGCAGCACCCGACAGGGTGACACCGGGGAGCTGTTTTTT	CASSTRQGDTGELFF
TRBV5-1	-	TRBJ2-5	TRBD2	17	TGCGCCAGCAGCCCCGCCTGGGCGGGAGGGGAGCAAGAGACCCAGTACTTC	CASSPAWAGGEQETQYF
TRBV28	-	TRBJ2-1	-	15	TGCGCCAGCACCCCACTCCGGGACACCCAATGGGGGCAGTTCTTC	CASTPLRDTQWGQFF
TRBV7-3	few	TRBJ2-2	TRBD1	15	TGTGCCAGCAGCTTAAGTGGTCGACAGGGCGGGGAGCTGTTTTTT	CASSLSGRQGGELFF
TRBV19	-	TRBJ1-1	-	13	TGTGCCGTCCAGGGGTGGGAGAACACTGAAGCTTTCTTT	CAVQGWENTEAFF
TRBV15	-	TRBJ1-4	TRBD1	14	TGTGCCGCTAGACAGGGGACAACTAATGAAAAACTGTTTTTT	CAARQGTTNEKLFF